The 3 T cell receptor beta chains given below trace back to one sample, sequenced in a study of Ad26.COV2.S vaccination and SARS-CoV-2 variants. Clones were sequenced by immunoSEQ multiplex PCR, and TCRdb holds only the in-frame ones, with some missing. Of roughly 350,000 clones in the sample, approximately 90% were seen once. Treatment denoted: some 20 received Ad26.COV2.S at low or high dose, single or two shots; roughly five received placebo; per-sample allocation not given. Each sample was drawn 63 days after the first injection (of vaccine or placebo). Sequencing used peripheral blood, obtained in a trial of Ad26.COV2.S vaccine versus placebo. The receptors derive from a person between 18 and 59 years old who received the Ad26.COV2.S COVID-19 vaccine or a placebo.

This chain links TRBV5-4 with TRBJ1-1, with D hard to call. Germline V gene data show CDR1 as SGHNT and CDR2 as YYREEE (reference sequence). The CDR3 covers 16 residues. V gave up 5 bases and J gave up 3 bases, with 20 bases separating them. Here the CDR3 reads CASSPSVNTADTEAFF. CDR3 bases: TGTGCCAGCAGTCCCTCGGTCAACACGGCGGACACTGAAGCTTTCTTT.

The chain has TRBV5-4 and TRBJ1-2, with 8 nucleotides matching TRBD1. Germline assignment: CDR1 SGHNT and CDR2 YYREEE (reference sequence). V shed 3 bases, J shed 5 bases, and the junction held 6 bases outside the gene matches. There are 14 residues in the CDR3. DNA of the CDR3: TGTGCCAGCAGCTCTCAGGGGGCCTCTTATGGCTACACCTTC. It yields the protein CASSSQGASYGYTF.

This clone was recorded only once. This sequence joins TRBV9 and TRBJ2-1; the match to TRBD2 covers 13 bases. Germline loops: CDR1 SGDLS, CDR2 YYNGEE. The CDR3 is 18 residues long. Germline trimming cut 0 bases from V and 3 bases from J; bases unmatched to any gene: 6. Here the CDR3 DNA reads TGTGCCAGCAGCGTAGTTATCGGGACTAGCGGGAACTACAATGAGCAGTTCTTC. Protein product: CASSVVIGTSGNYNEQFF.